This T cell receptor (beta chain) was observed in a study of blood T cell repertoires in COVID-19. Only a few counts were recorded for this clone. Germline V gene lookup returns CDR1 LGHNA and CDR2 YSLEER. The CDR3 covers 16 residues. V gave up 1 base and J gave up 2 bases; unmatched junction bases: 5. TCRdb's table, derived via immunoSEQ multiplex PCR, lists solely in-frame clones and lacks some. The sample contains around 230,000 clones, around 80% of which appear only once. The sequence came from a man in his forties who had recovered from COVID-19. The specimen was peripheral blood. The J gene is TRBJ2-1, the V gene TRBV4-3, with 7 bases fitting TRBD2. Written as DNA, the CDR3 is TGCGCCAGCAGCCAAGGACCTAGCGGCCCCTACAATGAGCAGTTCTTC. This gives the protein CASSQGPSGPYNEQFF.